The 26 T cell receptor beta chains listed next were all sequenced from one sample in a study of metastatic and nonmetastatic thyroid tumors. TCRdb re-clonotyped the PCR reads via MiXCR. This table has about 15,000 clones, about 35% appearing once. Not a single patient had been given any form of treatment at any point before undergoing thyroid surgery. Sequenced input: tumor tissue. These receptor sequences come from a male donor with papillary thyroid cancer or a benign thyroid nodule (not recorded which). Some clones in this sample may be carry-over from other donors' samples.

The chain couples TRBV15 to TRBJ2-4, with 7 nucleotides matching TRBD2. Germline V gives CDR1 LNHNV, CDR2 YYDKDF (reference sequence). Germline trimming cut 8 bases from V and 7 bases from J; bases unmatched to any gene: 11. The CDR3 is 14 residues long. In DNA, the CDR3 is TGTGCCACCTCCAAAGGGGAGGGTCGGAACATTCAGTACTTC. It encodes CATSKGEGRNIQYF.

Judged by abundance, this clone is medium-sized. The CDR3: CASSYTSSNWGSPLHF. DNA for the CDR3: TGTGCCAGCAGTTATACAAGCTCTAATTGGGGTTCACCCCTCCACTTT. The V call is TRBV27, the J call TRBJ1-6; D is undetermined. Germline V CDR1 and CDR2: MNHEY, SMNVEV (reference sequence). The V and J ends lost 4 bases and 9 bases respectively, with 19 bases between them. The CDR3 consists of 16 residues.

This clone is a singleton in its sample. V usage is TRBV20-1 and J usage is TRBJ2-5; 7 bases fit TRBD2. In germline, CDR1 is DFQATT, CDR2 SNEGSKA (reference sequence). There are 20 residues in the CDR3. Germline trimming cut 6 bases from V and 2 bases from J; bases unmatched to any gene: 27. This CDR3 is CSAQVRPSGVAVSPQETQYF. The CDR3 DNA is TGCAGTGCCCAAGTACGGCCCAGCGGGGTGGCGGTAAGCCCTCAAGAGACCCAGTACTTC.

J is TRBJ1-3 and V is TRBV11-3, with D unresolved. The CDR3 runs 15 residues. The germline V gene encodes CDR1 SGHNT and CDR2 YENEEA. V lost 6 bases, J lost 2 bases, and 14 bases lay in between. The CDR3 DNA is TGTGCCAGCAGTCATCCCGACGGAACTGGAAACACCATATATTTT. This encodes CASSHPDGTGNTIYF.

The V gene is TRBV11-1, the J gene TRBJ2-1, with 13 bases lining up with TRBD2. The V and J ends lost 4 bases and 3 bases, in that order; junction bases with no gene match: 3. The CDR3 consists of 16 residues. Germline assignment: CDR1 SGHAT and CDR2 FQDESV (reference sequence). CDR3 sequence reads: CASSWTSGSHYNEQFF. The CDR3 DNA follows: TGTGCCAGCAGCTGGACTAGCGGGAGTCACTACAATGAGCAGTTCTTC. Drawing the rest from reference TRBV11-1 and TRBJ2-1, the complete variable domain is EAEVAQSPRYKITEKSQAVAFWCDPISGHATLYWYRQILGQGPELLVQFQDESVVDDSQLPKDRFSAERLKGVDSTLKIQPAELGDSAMYLCASSWTSGSHYNEQFFGPGTRLTVL.

In its sample, this clone was seen a few times. The CDR3 region is CASSESGTDTQYF. CDR3 coding DNA: TGTGCCAGCAGTGAGTCCGGGACAGATACGCAGTATTTT. The chain joins TRBV6-4 to TRBJ2-3, with unresolved D. V was pared by 3 bases and J by 3 bases, with 7 bases between. Germline lookup yields CDR1 MRHNA and CDR2 SNTAGT. CDR3 length: 13 residues.

The sample holds many counts of this clone. This may be a read error: a much more frequent sequence differs by one nucleotide. Other DNA sequences in this specimen translate into the identical CDR3. V gene TRBV6-4 combines with J gene TRBJ2-2; no clear D gene. The CDR3 loop spans 13 amino acids. Germline V gene sequence: CDR1 MRHNA, CDR2 SNTAGT. The CDR3 DNA reads as TGCGCCAGCAGTTCCGAATTTACCGGGGAGCTGTTTTTT. Its protein is CASSSEFTGELFF.

This chain joins TRBV9 and TRBJ2-1; 10 bases agree with TRBD2. The CDR3 has 14 residues. Looked up from germline, CDR1 is SGDLS and CDR2 is YYNGEE. The V gene end was trimmed by 3 bases and the J gene end by 4 bases; junction bases not matched to a gene: 1. CDR3 coding DNA: TGTGCCAGCAGCGAGACTAGCGGGTACAATGAGCAGTTCTTC. It is translated as CASSETSGYNEQFF. Together with reference TRBV9 and TRBJ2-1, the CDR3 gives the full variable domain: DSGVTQTPKHLITATGQRVTLRCSPRSGDLSVYWYQQSLDQGLQFLIQYYNGEERAKGNILERFSAQQFPDLHSELNLSSLELGDSALYFCASSETSGYNEQFFGPGTRLTVL.

The chain recombines TRBV13 with TRBJ2-7; 9 bases align to TRBD2. The ends lost 0 bases at V and 5 bases at J; junction bases unmatched: 5. Germline V lookup: CDR1 PRHDT, CDR2 FYEKMQ (reference sequence). The CDR3 loop spans 15 amino acids. The CDR3 reads CASSLGTSGMDEQYF. CDR3 sequence (DNA): TGTGCCAGCAGCTTAGGGACTAGCGGTATGGACGAGCAGTACTTC.

The J gene is TRBJ2-1, the V gene TRBV27, with D possibly being TRBD2 (6 bases). Germline assignment: CDR1 MNHEY and CDR2 SMNVEV (reference sequence). The CDR3 is 15 residues long. Trimming pared 5 bases from V and 4 bases from J, leaving 15 bases between. CDR3 sequence: CASSETSGRYNEQFF. For the CDR3, the DNA is TGTGCCAGCAGTGAGACTAGTGGTCGGTACAATGAGCAGTTCTTC.

This rearrangement joins TRBV27 to TRBJ2-1; 9 bases fit TRBD2. Unmatched junction bases numbered 8, after V lost 8 bases and J lost 3 bases. Per germline, CDR1 MNHEY and CDR2 SMNVEV (reference sequence). This CDR3 is built from 15 residues. The CDR3 loop is CASRLWRGGYNEQFF. CDR3 bases: TGTGCCAGCCGTCTATGGCGGGGGGGCTACAATGAGCAGTTCTTC.

This clone was seen ten or more times. The chain recombines TRBV4-2 with TRBJ1-5, with no clear D. The CDR3 extends over 15 amino acids. Trimming pared 4 bases from V and 6 bases from J, leaving 16 bases between. Germline CDR1 LGHNA, CDR2 YNFKEQ. As DNA, the CDR3 is TGTGCCAGCAGCCTTAAAGTAGGGCCATCTCAGCCCCAGCATTTT. Protein: CASSLKVGPSQPQHF.

This chain links TRBV11-2 with TRBJ2-7, with 8 positions matching TRBD2. Germline CDR1 is SGHAT and CDR2 is FQNNGV. The CDR3 contains 19 residues. V dropped 1 base and J dropped 5; count of bases not matched to a gene: 19. CDR3 amino acids: CASSLVYPPLGGGRNEQYF. The CDR3 nucleotides are TGTGCCAGCAGCTTAGTTTACCCACCTTTGGGCGGGGGGCGGAACGAGCAGTACTTC.

This clone was seen at least ten times. The genes are TRBV28 and TRBJ2-5, with a tentative D call TRBD1 (6 bases). The CDR3 length is 15 residues. V lost 3 bases and J lost 2, with 13 bases in between. Germline V CDR1 and CDR2: MDHEN, SYDVKM. DNA for the CDR3: TGTGCCAGCAGTTTTAGCTCCAGGGGTCAAGAGACCCAGTACTTC. It specifies CASSFSSRGQETQYF.

This clone occurred a few times. This chain connects TRBV24-1 to TRBJ2-2, with D possibly TRBD2 on 6 matching bases. Between the trimmed V and J ends, which lost 1 base and 6 bases, there was a span of 14 bases. The CDR3 is 16 residues long. The V gene's germline CDR1 is KGHDR and CDR2 SFDVKD. The CDR3, as DNA: TGTGCCACCAGTGATTTAGTATTAGCGGTATCCGGGGAGCTGTTTTTT. It specifies CATSDLVLAVSGELFF.

Many counts were recorded for this clone. This chain uses TRBV11-2 with TRBJ2-2, with 8 nucleotides matching TRBD2. With 4 bases clipped from V and 5 bases from J, the junction kept 3 bases outside the gene matches. The CDR3 is 14 amino acids. Germline values: CDR1 SGHAT, CDR2 FQNNGV. The CDR3 DNA reads as TGTGCCAGCAGCTGGCCGGGAGGGACCGGGGAGCTGTTTTTT. Its translation: CASSWPGGTGELFF.

The chain recombines TRBV12-3 or TRBV12-4 with TRBJ1-6; 7 nucleotides line up with TRBD1. The CDR3 spans 14 residues. The trim removed 7 bases at V and 7 bases at J, leaving 7 bases unmatched. The CDR3 sequence is CASTLGQKNSPLHF. The DNA of the CDR3 is TGTGCCAGCACCTTGGGACAGAAAAATTCACCCCTCCACTTT.

This clone was counted only a few times. The chain combines TRBV20-1 with TRBJ2-7, with D hard to call. Germline V gene data show CDR1 as DFQATT and CDR2 as SNEGSKA (reference sequence). CDR3 length equals 10 residues. Trimming cost V 5 bases and J 3 bases, with 5 bases left between them. In DNA, the CDR3 is TGCAGTGCTTTCGACTACGAGCAGTACTTC. Its protein product is CSAFDYEQYF.

By proportion, this clone is medium-sized. This rearrangement joins TRBV19 to TRBJ1-6; no reliable D call. V shed 0 bases and J shed 6 bases, with 6 bases lying between them. This CDR3 has 14 amino acids. Germline assignment: CDR1 LNHDA and CDR2 SQIVND (reference sequence). CDR3 DNA sequence: TGTGCCAGTAGTATAGAAGGACGTAATTCACCCCTCCACTTT. It encodes CASSIEGRNSPLHF.

This clone was seen repeatedly, ten times or more. The chain joins TRBV29-1 to TRBJ2-5; the D gene could be TRBD1 or TRBD2 (6 bases each). Germline lookup yields CDR1 SQVTM and CDR2 ANQGSEA. V lost 4 bases and J lost 4, with 13 bases in between. This CDR3 is built from 13 residues. For the CDR3, the DNA is TGCAGCGTTGTGGGGGGCGTGAGAGAGACCCAGTACTTC. Translating gives CSVVGGVRETQYF.

This clone came up many times. This sequence may be a read error, since a much larger clone differs from it by one base. The same CDR3 is also encoded by other DNA sequences in this sample. The rearrangement uses TRBV4-1 and TRBJ2-2, with a tentative D call TRBD1 (5 bases). Trimming removed 7 bases from V and 13 bases from J, with 25 bases in between. Germline V gives CDR1 MGHRA, CDR2 YSYEKL. This CDR3 has 15 residues. The CDR3 loop reads CASTERSQDTGGLFF. In nucleotides, the CDR3 is TGCGCCAGCACAGAGAGATCCCAGGACACCGGTGGGCTGTTTTTT.

The CDR3 is CASSPRDRSGVNYGYTF. For the CDR3, the DNA is TGTGCCAGCTCACCACGGGACAGATCAGGAGTTAACTATGGCTACACCTTC. The chain recombines TRBV18 with TRBJ1-2, with TRBD1 identical over 7 bases. CDR3 length: 17 residues. The V and J ends lost 1 base and 1 base, in that order; junction bases with no gene match: 9. Germline V gives CDR1 KGHSH, CDR2 LQKENI.

At least ten counts were recorded for this clone. The chain links TRBV24-1 to TRBJ1-5; possibly TRBD1 for D (5 bases). V was trimmed by 3 bases and J by 7 bases, leaving 12 bases between them. The CDR3 extends over 14 amino acids. Germline V gene lookup returns CDR1 KGHDR and CDR2 SFDVKD. CDR3 in DNA: TGTGCCACCAGTGATCGGCAGGGCGGGCAGCCCCAGCATTTT. It is translated as CATSDRQGGQPQHF.

The chain has TRBV7-9 and TRBJ1-2, with 8 bases identical to TRBD1. This CDR3 region has 13 residues. V was clipped by 6 bases and J by 8 bases; unmatched bases: 8. Germline V gene data show CDR1 as SEHNR and CDR2 as FQNEAQ (reference sequence). CDR3 bases: TGTGCCAGCAGTCCCGGACAGGGTGACGGCTACACCTTC. Translation: CASSPGQGDGYTF.

V and J are TRBV24-1 and TRBJ2-7; the match to TRBD1 covers 8 bases. The V segment lost 7 bases and the J segment 7 bases; nucleotides outside the gene matches: 8. CDR3 length: 13 amino acids. CDR1 and CDR2 (germline): KGHDR, SFDVKD. The CDR3 DNA sequence: TGTGCCACCAGCGCAGGGGGCGCGTCAGAGCAGTACTTC. This codes for CATSAGGASEQYF.

The rearrangement links TRBV4-3 to TRBJ2-5; 7 nucleotides match TRBD2. This CDR3 comprises 16 residues. CDR1 and CDR2 (germline): LGHNA, YSLEER. The V and J ends lost 0 bases and 5 bases, in that order; junction bases with no gene match: 9. In nucleotides, the CDR3 is TGCGCCAGCAGCCAAGATCATTTCAGGGACTACGAGACCCAGTACTTC. Its protein product is CASSQDHFRDYETQYF.